This T cell receptor beta chain stems from a study of blood T cell repertoires in COVID-19. Whole-study context: Some COVID-19 samples were acute and others convalescent; all came from the United States, Italy and Spain. From T cells, B-cell-depleted T cells, or PBMCs came the material, which was cDNA or gDNA.

CDR3 length: 14 residues. Trimming shortened V by 5 bases and J by 9 bases, and 18 bases separated the two germline ends. Germline V lookup: CDR1 SGHTA, CDR2 FQGNSA. The method was immunoSEQ multiplex PCR; TCRdb's version includes in-frame clones alone and lacks a portion of them. The sample lists under 250,000 clones, about 83% occurring once. This clonotype was sampled from a human donor in a cohort sampled during active COVID-19. Sequenced sample: peripheral blood. This chain links TRBV7-2 with TRBJ2-3, with a tentative D call TRBD2 (5 bases). The chain's CDR3 is CASSPILGEGTQYF. Here the CDR3 DNA reads TGTGCCAGCAGCCCCATCCTAGGAGAGGGAACGCAGTATTTT.